The 21 T cell receptor beta chains presented below share a single source sample, sequenced in a study of pediatric ulcerative colitis. Sequencing was performed with immunoSEQ multiplex PCR; in TCRdb, only in-frame clones are kept and a portion is missing. Here the sample spans 45,000 to 75,000 clones, about nine tenths being singletons. Sequencing input: blood. These receptors were taken from a boy aged 5-17 years who was a control in a study of pediatric ulcerative colitis.

This clone was seen once. The chain couples TRBV5-8 to TRBJ1-5; a possible D gene is TRBD1 (5 bases). The CDR3 extends over 15 amino acids. With 7 bases removed from V and 6 bases from J, the gap between germline ends came to 20 bases. Germline V gene sequence: CDR1 SGHTS, CDR2 YDEGEE. The CDR3 spells CASLRGAGMGQPQHF. For the CDR3, the DNA is TGTGCCAGCCTCAGAGGGGCAGGGATGGGTCAGCCCCAGCATTTT.

The chain links TRBV6-6 to TRBJ2-2; D gene unclear. The V gene lost 0 bases and the J gene lost 1 base, with 9 bases spanning the gap. The CDR3 runs 16 residues. Germline loops: CDR1 MNHNY, CDR2 SVGAGI (reference sequence). The CDR3 spells CASSYSLGMNTGELFF. The DNA for the CDR3 is TGTGCCAGCAGTTACTCATTAGGGATGAACACCGGGGAGCTGTTTTTT.

The gene calls are TRBV29-1 and TRBJ1-2; 10 bases align to TRBD1. V was clipped by 7 bases and J by 6 bases; unmatched bases: 5. Germline V gene data show CDR1 as SQVTM and CDR2 as ANQGSEA. The CDR3 spans 12 residues. This chain's CDR3 is CSETGTGDGYTF. In DNA, the CDR3 is TGCAGCGAAACCGGGACAGGGGATGGCTACACCTTC. The whole variable domain, filled in from reference TRBV29-1 and TRBJ1-2, reads SAVISQKPSRDICQRGTSLTIQCQVDSQVTMMFWYRQQPGQSLTLIATANQGSEATYESGFVIDKFPISRPNLTFSTLTVSNMSPEDSSIYLCSETGTGDGYTFGSGTRLTVV.

The chain joins TRBV19 to TRBJ2-7, with 8 bases that match TRBD1. CDR3 length: 15 residues. V lost 3 bases to trimming and J lost 4 bases; unmatched junction nucleotides: 8. CDR1 and CDR2 from the germline V gene are LNHDA and SQIVND (reference sequence). CDR3 in amino acids: CASSIRGQGNYEQYF. The DNA of the CDR3 is TGTGCCAGTAGTATCCGAGGACAGGGAAATTACGAGCAGTACTTC.

The chain is built from TRBV19 and TRBJ2-7; 7 bases align to TRBD1. The CDR3 contains 18 residues. V lost 4 bases to trimming and J lost 5 bases; unmatched junction nucleotides: 20. CDR1 LNHDA and CDR2 SQIVND come from the germline V gene (reference sequence). CDR3 region: CASSKFPRDSGRDDEQYF. CDR3 coding DNA: TGTGCCAGTAGTAAATTCCCCCGGGACAGTGGACGGGACGACGAGCAGTACTTC.

The chain combines TRBV9 with TRBJ2-3; maybe TRBD1 (5 bases). Germline V gives CDR1 SGDLS, CDR2 YYNGEE. V was pared by 3 bases and J by 2 bases, with 16 bases between. This CDR3 spans 16 amino acids. Written as DNA, the CDR3 is TGTGCCAGCAGCGAAACAGGAGCCGAATTCACAGATACGCAGTATTTT. This gives the protein CASSETGAEFTDTQYF.

The chain links TRBV7-2 to TRBJ1-2; D is perhaps TRBD1 (5 bases). The CDR3 spans 17 residues. Germline values: CDR1 SGHTA, CDR2 FQGNSA. V was trimmed by 1 base and J by 5 bases, leaving 20 bases between them. CDR3 sequence: CASSLGSLAVGAYGYTF. The CDR3 region has the DNA TGTGCCAGCAGCTTAGGGTCGTTGGCCGTCGGGGCGTATGGCTACACCTTC.

This clone was seen a few times. The chain joins TRBV4-1 to TRBJ2-7; 9 positions agree with TRBD1. Losses at the gene ends were 3 bases for V and 0 bases for J; bases not matched to a gene: 6. The CDR3 is 16 residues long. Germline lookup yields CDR1 MGHRA and CDR2 YSYEKL. CDR3 sequence: CASSHEGQGFSYEQYF. Written as DNA, the CDR3 is TGCGCCAGCAGCCATGAGGGACAGGGATTCTCCTACGAGCAGTACTTC.

This chain links TRBV5-4 with TRBJ2-7, with 10 nucleotides matching TRBD2. From germline, CDR1 is SGHNT and CDR2 YYREEE (reference sequence). This CDR3 is built from 16 residues. Losses at the gene ends were 4 bases for V and 0 bases for J; bases not matched to a gene: 7. The CDR3 here is CASSAGTSVSSYEQYF. Written as DNA, the CDR3 is TGTGCCAGCAGCGCGGGGACTAGCGTTAGCTCCTACGAGCAGTACTTC.

The chain couples TRBV14 to TRBJ1-2, with 11 bases identical to TRBD1. V was clipped by 8 bases and J by 9 bases; unmatched bases: 8. This CDR3 comprises 13 residues. Germline CDR1 reads SGHDN; CDR2 reads FVKESK. Here the CDR3 DNA reads TGTGCCAGCGGAAGGGACAGGGGGTCTCGCTACACCTTC. It encodes CASGRDRGSRYTF.

The chain is built from TRBV7-3 and TRBJ2-4, with D possibly TRBD1 on 6 matching bases. The V end lost 2 bases, the J end lost 5 bases, and 10 bases lay between the germline ends. Germline CDR1 is SGHTA and CDR2 is FQGTGA. The CDR3 totals 14 residues. The CDR3 DNA reads TGTGCCAGCAGCTTATCCGGGACACAAAACATTCAGTACTTC. Translated: CASSLSGTQNIQYF.

The chain couples TRBV4-1 to TRBJ1-6; TRBD1 aligns across 9 bases. The CDR3 totals 16 residues. V lost 0 bases and J lost 7; bases outside the gene matches: 4. Germline values: CDR1 MGHRA, CDR2 YSYEKL. The chain's CDR3 is CASSQDSGTGNSPLHF. CDR3 sequence (DNA): TGCGCCAGCAGCCAAGATTCCGGGACAGGGAATTCACCCCTCCACTTT.

This clone was seen only a few times. V and J are TRBV14 and TRBJ1-6; no firm D call. This CDR3 spans 13 amino acids. Germline V lookup: CDR1 SGHDN, CDR2 FVKESK. Trimming took 7 bases from V and 9 from J, leaving 13 bases between them. CDR3 region: CASTRRMGSPLHF. CDR3 DNA sequence: TGTGCCAGCACTCGGAGGATGGGTTCACCCCTCCACTTT. Full variable domain (outside the CDR3, taken from reference TRBV14 and TRBJ1-6): EAGVTQFPSHSVIEKGQTVTLRCDPISGHDNLYWYRRVMGKEIKFLLHFVKESKQDESGMPNNRFLAERTGGTYSTLKVQPAELEDSGVYFCASTRRMGSPLHFGNGTRLTVT.

The chain recombines TRBV11-3 with TRBJ2-1; 9 nucleotides line up with TRBD2. CDR3 length equals 17 residues. Germline-derived CDR1 and CDR2 are SGHNT and YENEEA. V dropped 4 bases and J dropped 1; count of bases not matched to a gene: 8. CDR3 in amino acids: CASSSSALAGSYNEQFF. CDR3 nucleotide sequence: TGTGCCAGCAGCTCCAGTGCGCTAGCGGGGTCCTACAATGAGCAGTTCTTC.

V and J are TRBV18 and TRBJ1-1, with D perhaps matching TRBD1 (6 bases). Germline lookup yields CDR1 KGHSH and CDR2 LQKENI. V was cut by 1 base and J by 6 bases, with 6 bases left in between. This CDR3 is 12 amino acids long. CDR3 residues: CASSPQGAEAFF. The CDR3 coding sequence is TGTGCCAGCTCACCACAGGGGGCTGAAGCTTTCTTT.

This clone was counted once. The rearrangement uses TRBV7-8 and TRBJ2-1; TRBD1 aligns across 8 bases. The CDR3 extends over 16 amino acids. V was clipped by 8 bases and J by 4 bases; unmatched bases: 13. Germline CDR1 and CDR2: SGHVS and FQNEAQ. CDR3 protein: CASLMSGRGPYNEQFF. CDR3 nucleotides: TGTGCCAGCCTTATGTCGGGCAGGGGGCCTTACAATGAGCAGTTCTTC.

The CDR3 here is CASRSEQGNEQYF. As DNA, the CDR3 is TGCGCCAGCAGATCCGAACAGGGGAACGAGCAGTACTTC. The rearrangement uses TRBV10-1 and TRBJ2-7, with 7 nucleotides matching TRBD1. The V gene's germline CDR1 is WNHNN and CDR2 SYGVQD (reference sequence). The J segment lost 5 bases and the V segment lost 6 bases, leaving 7 bases of the junction unmatched. This CDR3 region has 13 residues.

The chain has TRBV15 and TRBJ2-7; 7 nucleotides line up with TRBD1. Per the germline V gene, CDR1 is LNHNV and CDR2 is YYDKDF (reference sequence). Germline trimming cut 4 bases from V and 2 bases from J; bases unmatched to any gene: 14. The CDR3 spans 17 residues. The CDR3 DNA follows: TGTGCCACCAGCACGCAGCAGGGGACAGCGAGAGCCTACGAGCAGTACTTC. This translates into CATSTQQGTARAYEQYF.

The CDR3: CASSPLDRENQPQHF. The CDR3 DNA follows: TGTGCCAGCAGCCCACTGGACAGAGAGAATCAGCCCCAGCATTTT. This sequence joins TRBV27 and TRBJ1-5; D perhaps matches TRBD1 (6 bases). Trimming stripped 6 bases from V and 4 bases from J, with 16 bases between. Germline V gene data show CDR1 as MNHEY and CDR2 as SMNVEV (reference sequence). The length of the CDR3 is 15 residues.

This chain uses TRBV28 with TRBJ1-2; a possible D gene is TRBD1 (6 bases). Germline CDR1 MDHEN, CDR2 SYDVKM. V shed 7 bases and J shed 2 bases, with 20 bases lying between them. This CDR3 has 16 residues. The CDR3 loop is CASNEPGTRGNYGYTF. The CDR3 DNA follows: TGTGCCAGCAACGAACCCGGGACACGCGGCAACTATGGCTACACCTTC.

V gene TRBV4-1 combines with J gene TRBJ1-4; D may be TRBD1 (5 bases). Germline V gene data show CDR1 as MGHRA and CDR2 as YSYEKL. CDR3 length: 17 amino acids. The V and J ends lost 4 bases and 7 bases respectively, with 22 bases between them. This CDR3 is CASSPRNTGGWAEKLFF. In DNA form, the CDR3 reads TGCGCCAGCAGCCCCAGGAACACTGGGGGTTGGGCTGAAAAACTGTTTTTT.